These 2 T cell receptor beta chains came from one sample sequenced in a study of blood T cell repertoires in COVID-19. Repertoires were generated with immunoSEQ multiplex PCR, while TCRdb's copy carries only in-frame clones and drops some. The data hold about 220,000 clones, with under 90% observed a single time. Sequenced sample: PBMCs or T cells enriched from blood (not recorded which). These receptors all come from a woman between 40 and 55 years old who had been exposed to COVID-19.

The chain is built from TRBV10-3 and TRBJ2-1; 9 nucleotides line up with TRBD2. CDR1 and CDR2 (germline): ENHRY, SYGVKD. The CDR3 has 17 amino acids. The V segment lost 9 bases and the J segment 2 bases; nucleotides outside the gene matches: 14. The CDR3 DNA sequence: TGTGCCATTATGAGCGGGGGGCCATCTCCCACCTACAATGAGCAGTTCTTC. This encodes CAIMSGGPSPTYNEQFF.

The J gene is TRBJ2-5, the V gene TRBV30; 14 bases line up with TRBD2. The J segment lost 6 bases and the V segment lost 1 base, leaving 1 base of the junction unmatched. The length of the CDR3 is 14 residues. The germline V gene has CDR1 GTSNPN and CDR2 SVGIG (reference sequence). Here the CDR3 reads CAWSGLAGGKTQYF. The CDR3 DNA follows: TGTGCCTGGAGTGGACTAGCGGGGGGGAAGACCCAGTACTTC.